This T cell receptor beta chain was identified in a study of T-cell reconstitution after alpha-beta-depleted transplantation in children. Unique molecular identifiers were incorporated when the TCRbeta library was constructed. TCRdb analysed the PCR reads with MiXCR anew, one entry per CDR3 protein. The sample holds about 610,000 distinct CDR3 sequences; over 9.5% are singletons and the top ten take roughly 3.9%. The trim removed 5 bases at V and 6 bases at J, leaving 9 bases unmatched. This CDR3 comprises 15 residues. Germline assignment: CDR1 GTSNPN and CDR2 SVGIG (reference sequence). The chain links TRBV30 to TRBJ1-5; 11 positions match TRBD1. Specimen: PBMCs from the stem cell graft donor, collected from the stem cell graft. The receptor was isolated from a human donor who donated a stem cell graft to a child with acute myeloid leukemia. CDR3 amino acids: CAWQSGQGASQPQHF. The CDR3 DNA sequence: TGTGCCTGGCAAAGCGGACAGGGGGCATCTCAGCCCCAGCATTTT.